This is a list of T cell receptor beta chains from one sample in a study of beta chain features in type 1 diabetes. This table comes from immunoSEQ multiplex PCR, and its TCRdb copy is limited to in-frame clones, with some not included. The data contain roughly 260,000 clones, just over 20% of them singletons. Specimen: naive CD4+ T cells from blood. The source is a middle-aged woman with type 1 diabetes. Both conserved end residues are part of each CDR3. D genes are given only for firm matches. Clone size is stated in some rows and not others, as once, few, many or a class when expanded.

j_gene: TRBJ1-2
abundance: few
d_gene: NA
v_gene: TRBV28
CDR3aa: CASTPDGLQGYTF
CDR3nt: TGTGCCAGCACCCCGGACGGACTCCAGGGCTACACCTTC

j_gene: TRBJ1-2
abundance: few
d_gene: NA
v_gene: TRBV19
CDR3aa: CASTVQGNAYGYTF
CDR3nt: TGTGCCAGTACGGTCCAGGGGAATGCCTATGGCTACACCTTC

j_gene: TRBJ2-7
abundance: NA
d_gene: NA
v_gene: TRBV5-1
CDR3aa: CASSSQGAGEQYF
CDR3nt: TGCGCCAGCAGTAGCCAGGGAGCGGGCGAGCAGTACTTC

j_gene: TRBJ1-1
abundance: few
d_gene: NA
v_gene: TRBV28
CDR3aa: CASSPAHAGFTEAFF
CDR3nt: TGTGCCAGCAGTCCCGCCCACGCAGGCTTCACTGAAGCTTTCTTT

j_gene: TRBJ2-1
abundance: few
d_gene: NA
v_gene: TRBV5-1
CDR3aa: CASSLRGMGDEQFF
CDR3nt: TGCGCCAGCAGCTTGAGGGGTATGGGCGATGAGCAGTTCTTC

j_gene: TRBJ2-7
abundance: NA
d_gene: NA
v_gene: TRBV7-2
CDR3aa: CASSLMTAPNSYEQYF
CDR3nt: TGTGCCAGCTCTTTGATGACAGCGCCCAACTCCTACGAGCAGTACTTC

j_gene: TRBJ2-1
abundance: few
d_gene: NA
v_gene: TRBV7-2
CDR3aa: CASSSRLDNEQFF
CDR3nt: TGTGCCAGCAGCTCTCGACTGGACAATGAGCAGTTCTTC

j_gene: TRBJ2-5
abundance: few
d_gene: TRBD1
v_gene: TRBV6-6
CDR3aa: CASTPGQGNKKGTQYF
CDR3nt: TGTGCCAGCACCCCCGGACAGGGGAACAAGAAGGGGACCCAGTACTTC

j_gene: TRBJ2-5
abundance: NA
d_gene: NA
v_gene: TRBV18
CDR3aa: CASSQGTQETQYF
CDR3nt: TGTGCCAGCTCGCAGGGTACCCAAGAGACCCAGTACTTC

j_gene: TRBJ2-5
abundance: few
d_gene: NA
v_gene: TRBV9
CDR3aa: CASSVENGRLQETQYF
CDR3nt: TGTGCCAGCAGCGTAGAGAACGGGAGACTCCAAGAGACCCAGTACTTC

j_gene: TRBJ2-6
abundance: NA
d_gene: NA
v_gene: TRBV5-1
CDR3aa: CASSVYSSGANVLTF
CDR3nt: TGCGCCAGCAGCGTGTACAGCTCTGGGGCCAACGTCCTGACTTTC

j_gene: TRBJ2-3
abundance: NA
d_gene: TRBD2
v_gene: TRBV6-5
CDR3aa: CASSRLAGRADTQYF
CDR3nt: TGTGCCAGCAGTCGACTAGCGGGAAGGGCAGATACGCAGTATTTT

j_gene: TRBJ2-1
abundance: few
d_gene: TRBD2
v_gene: TRBV30
CDR3aa: CAWSKTSGSNEQFF
CDR3nt: TGTGCCTGGAGTAAGACTAGCGGGAGTAATGAGCAGTTCTTC

j_gene: TRBJ2-2
abundance: NA
d_gene: NA
v_gene: TRBV5-1
CDR3aa: CASSLATGWNTGELFF
CDR3nt: TGCGCCAGCAGCTTGGCAACAGGGTGGAACACCGGGGAGCTGTTTTTT

j_gene: TRBJ2-1
abundance: NA
d_gene: NA
v_gene: TRBV23-1
CDR3aa: CASSPIPDSESSYNEQFF
CDR3nt: TGCGCCAGCAGTCCGATCCCGGACAGCGAGTCCTCCTACAATGAGCAGTTCTTC

j_gene: TRBJ1-3
abundance: NA
d_gene: NA
v_gene: TRBV28
CDR3aa: CASSLSRGSYPSGNTIYF
CDR3nt: TGTGCCAGCAGCCTAAGTAGAGGGTCCTACCCCTCTGGAAACACCATATATTTT

j_gene: TRBJ1-1
abundance: NA
d_gene: NA
v_gene: TRBV29-1
CDR3aa: CSVTKAGRRNTEAFF
CDR3nt: TGCAGCGTGACAAAAGCGGGACGGCGGAACACTGAAGCTTTCTTT

j_gene: TRBJ2-5
abundance: NA
d_gene: NA
v_gene: TRBV11-1
CDR3aa: CASSSTGWETQYF
CDR3nt: TGTGCCAGCAGCTCGACGGGGTGGGAGACCCAGTACTTC

j_gene: TRBJ2-1
abundance: NA
d_gene: NA
v_gene: TRBV5-6
CDR3aa: CASKSRRVSSYNEQFF
CDR3nt: TGTGCCAGCAAGAGTAGGCGGGTTAGCTCCTACAATGAGCAGTTCTTC

j_gene: TRBJ2-1
abundance: NA
d_gene: NA
v_gene: TRBV7-9
CDR3aa: CASSLGFLGVGNEQFF
CDR3nt: TGTGCCAGCAGCTTAGGATTTCTAGGTGTGGGCAATGAGCAGTTCTTC

j_gene: TRBJ1-1
abundance: NA
d_gene: NA
v_gene: TRBV13
CDR3aa: CASSRRGGGTEAFF
CDR3nt: TGTGCCAGCAGCCGCCGAGGAGGCGGCACTGAAGCTTTCTTT

j_gene: TRBJ1-1
abundance: few
d_gene: NA
v_gene: TRBV11-2
CDR3aa: CASSFGGNTEAFF
CDR3nt: TGTGCCAGCAGCTTCGGGGGAAACACTGAAGCTTTCTTT

j_gene: TRBJ2-1
abundance: few
d_gene: TRBD2
v_gene: TRBV19
CDR3aa: CASRSGTSGIWEQFF
CDR3nt: TGTGCCAGTAGATCCGGGACTAGCGGGATCTGGGAGCAGTTCTTC

j_gene: TRBJ2-3
abundance: few
d_gene: NA
v_gene: TRBV12-5
CDR3aa: CASGLGLSTDTQYF
CDR3nt: TGTGCTAGTGGTTTGGGTCTTAGCACAGATACGCAGTATTTT

j_gene: TRBJ1-2
abundance: few
d_gene: NA
v_gene: TRBV6-6
CDR3aa: CASSPNRDGYTF
CDR3nt: TGTGCCAGCAGTCCTAACCGGGATGGCTACACCTTC

j_gene: TRBJ2-1
abundance: few
d_gene: NA
v_gene: TRBV14
CDR3aa: CASSQGRSNEQFF
CDR3nt: TGTGCCAGCAGCCAGGGGCGCTCCAATGAGCAGTTCTTC

j_gene: TRBJ1-1
abundance: NA
d_gene: TRBD1
v_gene: TRBV30
CDR3aa: CAWGQGGTEAFF
CDR3nt: TGTGCCTGGGGACAGGGAGGGACTGAAGCTTTCTTT

j_gene: TRBJ2-3
abundance: few
d_gene: TRBD1
v_gene: TRBV7-9
CDR3aa: CASSGTGGDGADTQYF
CDR3nt: TGTGCCAGCTCCGGGACAGGGGGGGACGGTGCAGATACGCAGTATTTT

j_gene: TRBJ2-5
abundance: NA
d_gene: TRBD1
v_gene: TRBV5-6
CDR3aa: CASSLGGTGRETQYF
CDR3nt: TGTGCCAGCAGCTTGGGCGGGACAGGGCGGGAGACCCAGTACTTC

j_gene: TRBJ1-1
abundance: few
d_gene: TRBD1
v_gene: TRBV23-1
CDR3aa: CASSSQGANTEAFF
CDR3nt: TGCGCCAGCAGCTCACAGGGGGCGAACACTGAAGCTTTCTTT

j_gene: TRBJ2-3
abundance: NA
d_gene: TRBD2
v_gene: TRBV9
CDR3aa: CASSVGTSGVADTQYF
CDR3nt: TGTGCCAGCAGCGTAGGGACTAGCGGGGTGGCAGATACGCAGTATTTT

j_gene: TRBJ1-4
abundance: NA
d_gene: NA
v_gene: TRBV10-3
CDR3aa: CAISESNRRGEKLFF
CDR3nt: TGTGCCATCAGTGAGTCGAACCGAAGAGGGGAAAAACTGTTTTTT

j_gene: TRBJ1-2
abundance: few
d_gene: TRBD1
v_gene: TRBV5-4
CDR3aa: CASSRRDRGRGGYTF
CDR3nt: TGTGCCAGCAGCAGAAGGGACAGGGGGAGAGGTGGCTACACCTTC

j_gene: TRBJ1-2
abundance: few
d_gene: TRBD1
v_gene: TRBV4-3
CDR3aa: CASSQEYRGDYGYTF
CDR3nt: TGCGCCAGCAGCCAAGAGTACAGGGGAGACTATGGCTACACCTTC

j_gene: TRBJ2-3
abundance: NA
d_gene: NA
v_gene: TRBV28
CDR3aa: CASSLLYTGSTDTQYF
CDR3nt: TGTGCCAGCAGTTTACTCTACACAGGCTCCACAGATACGCAGTATTTT

j_gene: TRBJ2-7
abundance: NA
d_gene: NA
v_gene: TRBV28
CDR3aa: CASSPLRTVYYEQYF
CDR3nt: TGTGCCAGCAGTCCGCTGAGGACAGTCTACTACGAGCAGTACTTC

j_gene: TRBJ2-3
abundance: few
d_gene: TRBD2
v_gene: TRBV5-4
CDR3aa: CASSFGLAKDTQYF
CDR3nt: TGTGCCAGCAGCTTTGGACTAGCGAAAGATACGCAGTATTTT

j_gene: TRBJ1-2
abundance: NA
d_gene: NA
v_gene: TRBV9
CDR3aa: CASSVTDSTYGYTF
CDR3nt: TGTGCCAGCAGCGTCACCGACAGTACCTATGGCTACACCTTC

j_gene: TRBJ2-4
abundance: few
d_gene: NA
v_gene: TRBV5-1
CDR3aa: CASSPLTGQSIQYF
CDR3nt: TGCGCCAGCAGCCCTCTGACAGGTCAGAGCATTCAGTACTTC

j_gene: TRBJ1-1
abundance: NA
d_gene: NA
v_gene: TRBV9
CDR3aa: CASSGGDWNTEAFF
CDR3nt: TGTGCCAGCAGCGGGGGGGATTGGAACACTGAAGCTTTCTTT

j_gene: TRBJ2-5
abundance: few
d_gene: TRBD2
v_gene: TRBV7-2
CDR3aa: CASGTSGQETQYF
CDR3nt: TGTGCCAGCGGGACTAGCGGTCAAGAGACCCAGTACTTC

j_gene: TRBJ1-2
abundance: NA
d_gene: NA
v_gene: TRBV9
CDR3aa: CASSPPLGHLSNYGYTF
CDR3nt: TGTGCCAGCAGCCCACCCCTTGGACATCTTTCTAACTATGGCTACACCTTC

j_gene: TRBJ2-4
abundance: few
d_gene: TRBD1
v_gene: TRBV28
CDR3aa: CASRLRGPGGKNIQYF
CDR3nt: TGTGCCAGCAGATTAAGGGGCCCAGGGGGCAAAAACATTCAGTACTTC

j_gene: TRBJ1-2
abundance: few
d_gene: NA
v_gene: TRBV28
CDR3aa: CASRDYYGYTF
CDR3nt: TGTGCCAGCAGGGACTACTATGGCTACACCTTC

j_gene: TRBJ2-6
abundance: NA
d_gene: NA
v_gene: TRBV13
CDR3aa: CASSFRVRNSGANVLTF
CDR3nt: TGTGCCAGCAGCTTCCGAGTGAGGAACTCTGGGGCCAACGTCCTGACTTTC

j_gene: TRBJ1-5
abundance: NA
d_gene: NA
v_gene: TRBV4-1
CDR3aa: CASSQDPSNQPQHF
CDR3nt: TGCGCCAGCAGCCAAGATCCGTCCAATCAGCCCCAGCATTTT

j_gene: TRBJ1-1
abundance: few
d_gene: TRBD1
v_gene: TRBV5-6
CDR3aa: CASTKQGVTAFF
CDR3nt: TGTGCCAGCACGAAACAGGGGGTAACGGCTTTCTTT

j_gene: TRBJ1-4
abundance: once
d_gene: TRBD1
v_gene: TRBV29-1
CDR3aa: CSGGTGEKLFF
CDR3nt: TGCAGCGGTGGGACAGGTGAAAAACTGTTTTTT